Following are 21 T cell receptor beta chains from one sample sequenced in a study of shared clonotypes between healthy human individuals. Sequenced by immunoSEQ multiplex PCR; TCRdb stores in-frame clones only, minus some. Among about 2 million clones, 95% were seen once, and the ten largest hold approximately 0.13%. Material: naive CD4+ T cells sorted from blood. Subset meaning: CD45RA+ positively selected. The receptors shown here come from a man aged 18 to 30 in good health.

V and J are TRBV5-6 and TRBJ2-1; D is undetermined. The V and J ends lost 0 bases and 3 bases respectively, with 16 bases between them. From germline, CDR1 is SGHDT and CDR2 YYEEEE. CDR3 length: 17 residues. For the CDR3, the DNA is TGTGCCAGCAGCTTGGTGTCGGCGTCGAGTGACTACAATGAGCAGTTCTTC. Translating gives CASSLVSASSDYNEQFF.

The V gene is TRBV4-3, the J gene TRBJ2-3, with a possible D match to TRBD2 (5 bases). From germline, CDR1 is LGHNA and CDR2 YSLEER. V lost 3 bases, J lost 2 bases, and 12 bases lay in between. The CDR3 has 15 residues. The CDR3 spells CASSHSFRDTDTQYF. The CDR3 region has the DNA TGCGCCAGCAGCCACTCCTTTCGGGACACAGATACGCAGTATTTT.

V usage is TRBV7-6 and J usage is TRBJ2-7, with 9 bases fitting TRBD1. With 0 bases clipped from V and 6 bases from J, the junction kept 9 bases outside the gene matches. Germline V lookup: CDR1 SGHVS, CDR2 FNYEAQ. There are 16 residues in the CDR3. CDR3 coding DNA: TGTGCCAGCAGCTTAGCGGGACAGGGAAATTTGGGCGAGCAGTACTTC. Its protein is CASSLAGQGNLGEQYF. The full variable domain, with the rest looked up from reference TRBV7-6 and TRBJ2-7, is GAGVSQSPRYKVTKRGQDVALRCDPISGHVSLYWYRQALGQGPEFLTYFNYEAQQDKSGLPNDRFSAERPEGSISTLTIQRTEQRDSAMYRCASSLAGQGNLGEQYFGPGTRLTVT.

CDR3 amino acids: CASRRQSPGANVLTF. CDR3 nucleotide sequence: TGTGCCAGCAGGAGACAGAGCCCTGGGGCCAACGTCCTGACTTTC. The V call is TRBV6-5, the J call TRBJ2-6; D might be TRBD1 (5 bases). Germline assignment: CDR1 MNHEY and CDR2 SVGAGI. There are 15 residues in the CDR3. V was pared by 6 bases and J by 2 bases, with 11 bases between.

CDR3 nucleotide sequence: TGTGCCAGCAGTTACCTAGCGCCCACAGATACGCAGTATTTT. Its translation: CASSYLAPTDTQYF. This chain joins TRBV6-5 and TRBJ2-3; D might be TRBD2 (6 bases). There are 14 residues in the CDR3. CDR1 and CDR2 from the germline V gene are MNHEY and SVGAGI. Trimming stripped 2 bases from V and 2 bases from J, with 8 bases between.

The chain employs TRBV27 and TRBJ2-7, with 12 bases lining up with TRBD2. This CDR3 spans 17 amino acids. Germline trimming cut 5 bases from V and 0 bases from J; bases unmatched to any gene: 8. Germline CDR1 reads MNHEY; CDR2 reads SMNVEV (reference sequence). Written as DNA, the CDR3 is TGTGCCAGCAGTCCGCGGACTAGCGGGGCCTTCTCCTACGAGCAGTACTTC. This codes for CASSPRTSGAFSYEQYF.

This clone was observed once. CDR3 protein: CASSRSPGQGRTGELFF. In DNA, the CDR3 is TGCGCCAGCAGCCGCTCACCGGGACAGGGTCGCACCGGGGAGCTGTTTTTT. J is TRBJ2-2 and V is TRBV5-1; 9 positions agree with TRBD1. The CDR3 spans 17 residues. Germline lookup yields CDR1 SGHRS and CDR2 YFSETQ. With 4 bases clipped from V and 4 bases from J, the junction kept 11 bases outside the gene matches.

The V and J genes are TRBV4-1 and TRBJ2-5; 9 bases agree with TRBD2. From germline, CDR1 is MGHRA and CDR2 YSYEKL. The CDR3 is made up of 15 amino acids. V was clipped by 2 bases and J by 5 bases; unmatched bases: 6. The CDR3 nucleotides are TGCGCCAGCAGCCAAACGGGACTAGCTCGGGAGACCCAGTACTTC. Its translation: CASSQTGLARETQYF.

J is TRBJ1-1 and V is TRBV6-5, with TRBD1 matching over 7 bases. The CDR3 runs to 14 residues. V was pared by 6 bases and J by 4 bases, with 8 bases of the junction left unmatched. Germline loops: CDR1 MNHEY, CDR2 SVGAGI. The CDR3 DNA reads as TGTGCCAGCAGCCCATTGACAGGGCTCACTGAAGCTTTCTTT. Protein sequence: CASSPLTGLTEAFF.

This chain links TRBV5-6 with TRBJ1-4; a weak D match, TRBD1 (5 bases). Deletions cut 2 bases from V and 7 bases from J, with 12 bases between. Per germline, CDR1 SGHDT and CDR2 YYEEEE. The CDR3 is 14 residues long. This chain's CDR3 is CASSFRDAIEKLFF. The CDR3 nucleotides read TGTGCCAGCAGCTTTAGGGACGCAATTGAAAAACTGTTTTTT.

J is TRBJ1-3 and V is TRBV28, with D maybe TRBD1 (6 bases). The germline V and J ends were trimmed by 6 bases and 13 bases, with 19 bases remaining between them. Germline V gives CDR1 MDHEN, CDR2 SYDVKM. CDR3 size: 13 residues. CDR3 DNA: TGTGCCAGCAGCCTAACAGGGACCCTACGAATATATTTT. Translated: CASSLTGTLRIYF.

Remarks on this clone: This sample includes further DNA sequences coding for the same CDR3. The chain combines TRBV7-2 with TRBJ2-7; D not certain. Trimming left V 1 base short and J 2 bases short, with 6 bases between. This CDR3 is 13 amino acids long. Germline-derived CDR1 and CDR2 are SGHTA and FQGNSA. Here the CDR3 DNA reads TGTGCCAGCAGCTTAGTCGTTCCCTACGAGCAGTACTTC. Translating gives CASSLVVPYEQYF.

The rearrangement uses TRBV11-2 and TRBJ1-2; TRBD1 agrees at 7 bases. CDR1 and CDR2 from the germline V gene are SGHAT and FQNNGV. V was pared by 4 bases and J by 8 bases, with 7 bases of the junction left unmatched. The CDR3 length is 13 residues. CDR3 in amino acids: CASSSYDRVGYTF. CDR3 in DNA: TGTGCCAGCAGCTCCTACGACAGGGTCGGCTACACCTTC.

The chain has TRBV30 and TRBJ1-1; D ambiguous. Germline loops: CDR1 GTSNPN, CDR2 SVGIG (reference sequence). CDR3 length equals 13 residues. V was pared by 2 bases and J by 4 bases, with 11 bases between. CDR3 nucleotide sequence: TGTGCCTGGAGTCAGGTGGGCGTCACTGAAGCTTTCTTT. Translation: CAWSQVGVTEAFF.

This sequence joins TRBV6-6 and TRBJ1-6; D not resolved. The germline V and J ends were trimmed by 3 bases and 2 bases, with 11 bases remaining between them. The CDR3 has 16 amino acids. Germline V gene data show CDR1 as MNHNY and CDR2 as SVGAGI (reference sequence). In DNA form, the CDR3 reads TGTGCCAGCAGTTATCTTACAGAGCCCTATAATTCACCCCTCCACTTT. Its translation is CASSYLTEPYNSPLHF.

The rearrangement uses TRBV5-4 and TRBJ1-6; TRBD1 is a possible D gene (5 bases). This CDR3 has 16 amino acids. The V end lost 3 bases, the J end lost 7 bases, and 17 bases lay between the germline ends. Germline CDR1 SGHNT, CDR2 YYREEE (reference sequence). The CDR3 sequence: CASSSTGPQGNSPLHF. CDR3 in DNA: TGTGCCAGCAGCTCCACGGGACCCCAGGGCAATTCACCCCTCCACTTT.

This chain connects TRBV19 to TRBJ1-1; TRBD1 matches at 8 bases. CDR1 is LNHDA and CDR2 is SQIVND in the germline V gene (reference sequence). The CDR3 spans 15 residues. V lost 1 base, J lost 4 bases, and 5 bases stayed unmatched. The CDR3 sequence: CASSIGQGLGTEAFF. In DNA form, the CDR3 reads TGTGCCAGTAGTATAGGACAGGGGTTAGGCACTGAAGCTTTCTTT.

The rearrangement links TRBV28 to TRBJ2-7; perhaps TRBD2 as D (5 bases). Trimming stripped 4 bases from V and 3 bases from J, with 16 bases between. The CDR3 consists of 15 residues. Looked up from germline, CDR1 is MDHEN and CDR2 is SYDVKM. The CDR3 here is CASSSPSPYFYEQYF. CDR3 DNA: TGTGCCAGCAGTTCACCTAGCCCATACTTCTACGAGCAGTACTTC.

Here the CDR3 reads CASSQDRAGGTQYF. The CDR3 nucleotides read TGCGCCAGCAGCCAAGATCGGGCCGGAGGGACCCAGTACTTC. The V and J genes are TRBV4-3 and TRBJ2-5, with D maybe TRBD2 (5 bases). Germline CDR1 is LGHNA and CDR2 is YSLEER. This CDR3 has 14 residues. V lost 0 bases and J 7 bases, leaving 12 bases between the germline ends.

The chain combines TRBV2 with TRBJ1-3, with 7 bases fitting TRBD1. Germline V gene lookup returns CDR1 SNHLY and CDR2 FYNNEI. Trimming removed 6 bases from V and 4 bases from J; junction bases left unmatched: 6. The CDR3 has 14 residues. This CDR3 is CASRRGLLGNTIYF. DNA of the CDR3: TGTGCCAGCAGAAGGGGGCTGTTGGGAAACACCATATATTTT.

V gene TRBV28 combines with J gene TRBJ2-2; TRBD2 matches at 8 bases. The J segment lost 2 bases and the V segment lost 3 bases, leaving 2 bases of the junction unmatched. The CDR3 spans 15 residues. Germline V gene data show CDR1 as MDHEN and CDR2 as SYDVKM. CDR3 residues: CASSFSGANTGELFF. The CDR3, as DNA: TGTGCCAGCAGTTTTAGCGGGGCCAACACCGGGGAGCTGTTTTTT. The whole variable domain, filled in from reference TRBV28 and TRBJ2-2, reads DVKVTQSSRYLVKRTGEKVFLECVQDMDHENMFWYRQDPGLGLRLIYFSYDVKMKEKGDIPEGYSVSREKKERFSLILESASTNQTSMYLCASSFSGANTGELFFGEGSRLTVL.